These 15 T cell receptor beta chains share one sample of origin, sequenced in a study of OX40 agonist ivuxolimab in advanced cancers. The protocol was immunoSEQ multiplex PCR, while the TCRdb copy is restricted to in-frame clones and leaves out a portion. This sample yields about 61,000 clones, of which about 90% are seen a single time; around 25% belongs to the top ten. Source: CD4+ or CD8+ T cells sorted from blood, taken in a trial of the OX40 agonist ivuxolimab. Receptor source: an adult with an advanced solid tumor such as melanoma, head and neck, liver or kidney cancer.

The V gene is TRBV21-1, the J gene TRBJ2-6; TRBD2 is taken as the D call from the table, unchecked against the DNA. TRBV21-1 is assigned pseudogene status. The CDR3 is 20 amino acids. CDR3 nucleotide sequence: TGTGCCAGCAGCGCCTCTCGACGTCCGGGGGACCTTTCTGGGGCCAACGTCCTGACTTTC. Its translation: CASSASRRPGDLSGANVLTF.

This sequence joins TRBV28 and TRBJ2-2; TRBD1 matches at 9 bases. The length of the CDR3 is 14 residues. Unmatched junction bases numbered 4, after V lost 5 bases and J lost 6 bases. Germline-derived CDR1 and CDR2 are MDHEN and SYDVKM. As DNA, the CDR3 is TGTGCCAGCAGTCAAACAGGGGGCCCCGGGGAGCTGTTTTTT. Protein product: CASSQTGGPGELFF. The full variable domain, in which reference TRBV28 and TRBJ2-2 provide the parts outside the CDR3, is DVKVTQSSRYLVKRTGEKVFLECVQDMDHENMFWYRQDPGLGLRLIYFSYDVKMKEKGDIPEGYSVSREKKERFSLILESASTNQTSMYLCASSQTGGPGELFFGEGSRLTVL.

The J gene is TRBJ2-7, the V gene TRBV6-1; D perhaps matches TRBD2 (5 bases). This CDR3 region has 16 residues. Germline assignment: CDR1 MNHNS and CDR2 SASEGT. Trimming took off 1 base at V and 4 bases at J, with 17 bases between the two ends. The CDR3 nucleotides read TGTGCCAGCAGTGAAGTACAAACTCGTACGGGGTACGAGCAGTACTTC. It encodes CASSEVQTRTGYEQYF.

The V call is TRBV4-1, the J call TRBJ2-5; perhaps TRBD2 as D (6 bases). Looked up from germline, CDR1 is MGHRA and CDR2 is YSYEKL. The CDR3 loop spans 13 amino acids. V lost 5 bases, J lost 4 bases, and 11 bases lay in between. The CDR3 nucleotides read TGCGCCAGCAGCGGTAGCGGAGGAGAGACCCAGTACTTC. It codes for CASSGSGGETQYF.

The chain carries TRBV28 and TRBJ2-1, with D unresolved. V lost 3 bases to trimming and J lost 8 bases, with 8 bases between them. The CDR3 covers 12 residues. Germline V gene sequence: CDR1 MDHEN, CDR2 SYDVKM. CDR3 bases: TGTGCCAGCAGTTTTCGGCCATATGAGCAGTTCTTC. Translated, it gives CASSFRPYEQFF.

The V call is TRBV5-1, the J call TRBJ2-1; 7 bases agree with TRBD1. The V and J ends lost 3 bases and 6 bases, in that order; junction bases with no gene match: 9. This CDR3 is built from 15 residues. CDR1 SGHRS and CDR2 YFSETQ come from the germline V gene. CDR3: CASSYEGAALNEQFF. In DNA form, the CDR3 reads TGCGCCAGCAGCTACGAGGGGGCGGCACTCAATGAGCAGTTCTTC.

The J gene is TRBJ2-7, the V gene TRBV11-3; D remains unclear. CDR1 and CDR2 (germline): SGHNT, YENEEA. The CDR3 consists of 11 residues. V lost 5 bases, J lost 5 bases, and 7 bases lay in between. The CDR3 sequence is CASSLLNEQYV. In DNA, the CDR3 is TGTGCCAGCAGCCTCCTAAACGAGCAGTACGTC.

The chain recombines TRBV10-3 with TRBJ1-2; 7 nucleotides match TRBD1. Germline CDR1 is ENHRY and CDR2 is SYGVKD. The CDR3 loop spans 12 amino acids. The trim removed 11 bases at V and 3 bases at J, leaving 6 bases unmatched. Written as DNA, the CDR3 is TGTGCCTTAGGGGGCGCGGACTATGGCTACACCTTC. It encodes CALGGADYGYTF.

The chain joins TRBV5-3 to TRBJ2-5; D call uncertain. TRBV5-3 is recorded as an ORF, its role being uncertain. The CDR3 spans 13 residues. Trimming shortened V by 8 bases and J by 4 bases, and 15 bases separated the two germline ends. The CDR3 spells CASSQGLGETQYF. The CDR3 DNA sequence: TGTGCCAGCAGCCAAGGCCTAGGAGAGACCCAGTACTTC.

The chain recombines TRBV2 with TRBJ1-5, with TRBD1 identical over 9 bases. This CDR3 has 14 amino acids. V lost 8 bases, J lost 6 bases, and 8 bases stayed unmatched. Germline V gene data show CDR1 as SNHLY and CDR2 as FYNNEI. The CDR3 spells CASGGQGRGQPQHF. The CDR3 DNA sequence: TGTGCCAGCGGCGGACAGGGGCGAGGTCAGCCCCAGCATTTT.

The CDR3 DNA is TGCGCCAGCAGCTTAGGGGGAAGCAATCAGCCCCAGCATTTT. Translating it yields CASSLGGSNQPQHF. The V call is TRBV5-1, the J call TRBJ1-5, with a weak D call TRBD1 (6 bases). This CDR3 has 14 residues. V lost 2 bases, J lost 1 base, and 7 bases lay in between. Germline CDR1 is SGHRS and CDR2 is YFSETQ.

The chain has TRBV21-1 and TRBJ1-2; TRBD1 is taken as the D call from the table, unchecked against the DNA. TRBV21-1 is deemed a pseudogene. This CDR3 is 14 amino acids long. The chain's CDR3 is CASSNKGSNYGYTF. As DNA, the CDR3 is TGTGCCAGCAGCAATAAGGGGTCTAACTATGGCTACACCTTC.

The chain carries TRBV6-5 and TRBJ2-7, with D unclear. V was clipped by 2 bases and J by 4 bases, with 12 bases between them. Germline values: CDR1 MNHEY, CDR2 SVGAGI. The CDR3 has 14 residues. CDR3: CASSYGVSLYEQYF. The CDR3, as DNA: TGTGCCAGCAGTTACGGGGTCTCCTTATACGAGCAGTACTTC.

The chain combines TRBV11-2 with TRBJ2-3; D perhaps matches TRBD2 (5 bases). The CDR3 runs to 15 residues. V gave up 3 bases and J gave up 3 bases, with 13 bases separating them. Germline-derived CDR1 and CDR2 are SGHAT and FQNNGV. The CDR3 coding sequence is TGTGCCAGCAGCTTTTCATGGGAGAGGACAGATACGCAGTATTTT. Protein sequence: CASSFSWERTDTQYF.

This clone has just a few counts. The rearrangement links TRBV27 to TRBJ1-5; D unresolved. Germline V gene lookup returns CDR1 MNHEY and CDR2 SMNVEV (reference sequence). V was trimmed by 6 bases and J by 11 bases, leaving 17 bases between them. The CDR3 loop spans 13 amino acids. The DNA for the CDR3 is TGTGCCAGCAGCCCCACCTGGATTGATGCCCAGCATTTT. It encodes CASSPTWIDAQHF.